The 27 T cell receptor beta chains below all came from one sample that was sequenced in a study of OX40 agonist ivuxolimab in advanced cancers. The protocol used for the library was the immunoSEQ multiplex PCR assay. TCRdb retrieved this table from immuneACCESS and kept in-frame rearrangements only. Not all clones are present; in checked studies, unresolved V genes account for under half, and no reason is known for the remainder. This sample is represented by about 53,000 clones; about 85% of them were singletons. 1.2% of the sample comes from the top ten. Sequenced here: CD4+ or CD8+ T cells sorted from blood, sampled in a trial of the OX40 agonist ivuxolimab. The receptor set was obtained from an adult with an advanced solid tumor such as melanoma, head and neck, liver or kidney cancer.

This clone was recorded a few times. The V and J genes are TRBV11-1 and TRBJ1-2, with D perhaps TRBD1 (5 bases). Germline loops: CDR1 SGHAT, CDR2 FQDESV (reference sequence). The CDR3 is 15 amino acids. Trimming cost V 5 bases and J 8 bases, with 21 bases left between them. CDR3 bases: TGTGCCAGCAGCCTAGGCCTGACAGAGTTTTACGGCTACACCTTC. It translates to CASSLGLTEFYGYTF.

CDR3 amino acids: CASKTVNAWNQPQHF. CDR3 nucleotide sequence: TGTGCCAGCAAAACCGTGAACGCTTGGAATCAGCCCCAGCATTTT. The chain combines TRBV28 with TRBJ1-5; D is ambiguous. From germline, CDR1 is MDHEN and CDR2 SYDVKM. V gave up 7 bases and J gave up 4 bases, with 17 bases separating them. The CDR3 length is 15 residues.

This chain links TRBV5-1 with TRBJ2-2; D perhaps matches TRBD1 (6 bases). The CDR3 has 15 residues. Germline assignment: CDR1 SGHRS and CDR2 YFSETQ. Trimming removed 5 bases from V and 0 bases from J, with 11 bases in between. The CDR3 nucleotides are TGCGCCAGCAGGGGGGACACCACGAACACCGGGGAGCTGTTTTTT. This gives the protein CASRGDTTNTGELFF.

The chain joins TRBV18 to TRBJ1-1; no clear D. The CDR3 spans 13 residues. CDR1 and CDR2 (germline): KGHSH, LQKENI. Trimming took off 3 bases at V and 8 bases at J, with 13 bases between the two ends. The CDR3 nucleotides read TGTGCCAGCTCACCCTGGCCTCAGACCGAAGCTTTCTTT. Translated, it gives CASSPWPQTEAFF.

This clone showed up just once. This sequence joins TRBV7-8 and TRBJ2-3; 8 bases align to TRBD2. Unmatched junction bases numbered 6, after V lost 1 base and J lost 3 bases. This CDR3 contains 16 residues. CDR1 SGHVS and CDR2 FQNEAQ come from the germline V gene. The DNA of the CDR3 is TGTGCCAGCAGCTTAGTGGCGGGGGGAGGTACAGATACGCAGTATTTT. It is translated as CASSLVAGGGTDTQYF.

V is TRBV7-8 and J is TRBJ2-1; 11 bases line up with TRBD2. CDR1 SGHVS and CDR2 FQNEAQ come from the germline V gene. After removal of 5 bases from V and 4 bases from J, the junction contained 7 bases not matched to a gene. There are 16 residues in the CDR3. The CDR3 protein is CASSPPRLAGYNEQFF. For the CDR3, the DNA is TGTGCCAGCAGCCCACCCCGACTAGCGGGATACAATGAGCAGTTCTTC. Combining the CDR3 with reference TRBV7-8 and TRBJ2-1 gives the whole variable domain GAGVSQSPRYKVAKRGQDVALRCDPISGHVSLFWYQQALGQGPEFLTYFQNEAQLDKSGLPSDRFFAERPEGSVSTLKIQRTQQEDSAVYLCASSPPRLAGYNEQFFGPGTRLTVL.

The chain is built from TRBV2 and TRBJ2-7, with D possibly TRBD2 on 6 matching bases. The CDR3 is made up of 14 amino acids. Germline CDR1 and CDR2: SNHLY and FYNNEI. Trimming took off 8 bases at V and 0 bases at J, with 14 bases between the two ends. CDR3 DNA: TGTGCCAGCCAGCCGACGGGACTCTCCTACGAGCAGTACTTC. This translates into CASQPTGLSYEQYF.

This clone has more than one count but fewer than ten. The rearrangement links TRBV7-8 to TRBJ1-1, with 8 bases matching TRBD1. The CDR3 is made up of 12 amino acids. The trim removed 5 bases at V and 5 bases at J, leaving 1 base unmatched. Germline CDR1 and CDR2: SGHVS and FQNEAQ. The CDR3 is CASSRTGTEAFF. The CDR3 DNA sequence: TGTGCCAGCAGCCGGACAGGGACTGAAGCTTTCTTT.

V is TRBV5-4 and J is TRBJ1-1; a weak D match, TRBD1 (5 bases). This CDR3 has 14 residues. V dropped 4 bases and J dropped 1 base, with 11 bases sitting between them. Germline assignment: CDR1 SGHNT and CDR2 YYREEE (reference sequence). CDR3 amino acids: CASSTRDGNTEAFF. CDR3 nucleotide sequence: TGTGCCAGCAGCACCCGGGACGGGAACACTGAAGCTTTCTTT.

This clone was seen once. The rearrangement links TRBV7-2 to TRBJ2-3; D remains unclear. CDR1 and CDR2 (germline): SGHTA, FQGNSA. Trimming removed 5 bases from V and 0 bases from J, with 9 bases in between. This CDR3 contains 14 residues. The CDR3 protein is CASSAGPSTDTQYF. CDR3 bases: TGTGCCAGCAGCGCAGGACCGAGCACAGATACGCAGTATTTT.

The rearrangement links TRBV7-9 to TRBJ2-1, with 9 bases identical to TRBD1. The CDR3 length is 15 residues. CDR1 is SEHNR, CDR2 FQNEAQ, per germline (reference sequence). J lost 4 bases, V lost 5 bases, and 6 bases had no gene match. The CDR3 region has the DNA TGTGCCAGCAGCCCCGGGACAGGGACGTACAATGAGCAGTTCTTC. Its protein product is CASSPGTGTYNEQFF.

The CDR3 DNA follows: TGTGCCAGCAGTGTACGGGACAGCGGTCCCGGGGAGCTGTTTTTT. Translation: CASSVRDSGPGELFF. The rearrangement uses TRBV2 and TRBJ2-2; 7 positions agree with TRBD1. This CDR3 has 15 residues. The V gene end was trimmed by 4 bases and the J gene end by 6 bases; junction bases not matched to a gene: 8. The germline V gene encodes CDR1 SNHLY and CDR2 FYNNEI.

The V call is TRBV30, the J call TRBJ2-3; D might be TRBD1 (5 bases). The CDR3 contains 15 residues. Trimming removed 2 bases from V and 0 bases from J, with 12 bases in between. Per the germline V gene, CDR1 is GTSNPN and CDR2 is SVGIG (reference sequence). The DNA for the CDR3 is TGTGCCTGGAGTCTTGACAGACCTAGCACAGATACGCAGTATTTT. It yields the protein CAWSLDRPSTDTQYF.

This clone was detected a few times. V and J are TRBV5-6 and TRBJ2-7, with D possibly being TRBD2 (6 bases). Germline CDR1 SGHDT, CDR2 YYEEEE. The CDR3 extends over 13 amino acids. The V and J ends lost 4 bases and 1 base respectively, with 9 bases between them. The CDR3 sequence is CASSPGRSYEQYF. CDR3 in DNA: TGTGCCAGCAGCCCAGGGAGGTCCTACGAGCAGTACTTC.

V usage is TRBV18 and J usage is TRBJ2-7; 14 bases align to TRBD2. The CDR3 extends over 16 amino acids. The germline V gene encodes CDR1 KGHSH and CDR2 LQKENI. J lost 5 bases, V lost 4 bases, and 7 bases had no gene match. In nucleotides, the CDR3 is TGTGCCAGCTCACGACTAGCGGGGGGGCCTGGCCACGAGCAGTACTTC. Protein: CASSRLAGGPGHEQYF.

The V gene is TRBV19, the J gene TRBJ1-2, with TRBD1 matching 7 bases. Germline V gene sequence: CDR1 LNHDA, CDR2 SQIVND (reference sequence). V lost 6 bases to trimming and J lost 7 bases; unmatched junction nucleotides: 14. CDR3 length equals 15 residues. The CDR3 DNA sequence: TGTGCCAGTAGACAAATGAGGGGGCTCTATAGTGGCTACACCTTC. As protein: CASRQMRGLYSGYTF.

Note on this clone: Sequence at one end of the junction differs from germline and may be a read error. The V and J genes are TRBV7-7 and TRBJ2-3, with D possibly TRBD2 on 5 matching bases. CDR3 length equals 15 residues. CDR1 and CDR2 from the germline V gene are SSHAT and FNYEAQ (reference sequence). The CDR3 sequence: CASSPTSSGTDTQYF. For the CDR3, the DNA is TGTGCTAGCAGCCCCACTAGTTCTGGCACAGATACGCAGTATTTT.

This clone was seen a few times. V is TRBV30 and J is TRBJ1-5; tentative D call: TRBD1 (5 bases). Germline V CDR1 and CDR2: GTSNPN, SVGIG (reference sequence). Deletions cut 4 bases from V and 10 bases from J, with 17 bases between. This CDR3 comprises 13 residues. The CDR3 region has the DNA TGTGCCTGGAACCGGGACCCTACAGGACCCCAGCATTTT. This sequence encodes CAWNRDPTGPQHF. The full variable domain, with the rest looked up from reference TRBV30 and TRBJ1-5, is SQTIHQWPATLVQPVGSPLSLECTVEGTSNPNLYWYRQAAGRGLQLLFYSVGIGQISSEVPQNLSASRPQDRQFILSSKKLLLSDSGFYLCAWNRDPTGPQHFGDGTRLSIL.

This rearrangement joins TRBV5-5 to TRBJ1-4; TRBD1 aligns across 7 bases. Per the germline V gene, CDR1 is SGHKS and CDR2 is YYEKEE (reference sequence). The CDR3 extends over 16 amino acids. The V gene end was trimmed by 4 bases and the J gene end by 0 bases; junction bases not matched to a gene: 6. As DNA, the CDR3 is TGTGCCAGCAGCGGGACAGTCCCCCCAACTAATGAAAAACTGTTTTTT. As protein: CASSGTVPPTNEKLFF.

This clone was detected only once. The V gene is TRBV4-1, the J gene TRBJ1-5, with D possibly matching TRBD1 (6 bases). CDR3 length equals 16 residues. Germline CDR1 reads MGHRA; CDR2 reads YSYEKL. The germline V and J ends were trimmed by 4 bases and 3 bases, with 16 bases remaining between them. CDR3 sequence: CASSLGGQSLNQPQHF. The CDR3 region has the DNA TGCGCCAGCAGCCTTGGAGGACAGAGCCTCAATCAGCCCCAGCATTTT.

The chain carries TRBV6-6 and TRBJ2-2, with 10 bases lining up with TRBD2. Losses at the gene ends were 6 bases for V and 5 bases for J; bases not matched to a gene: 6. The CDR3 runs to 15 residues. The V gene's germline CDR1 is MNHNY and CDR2 SVGAGI (reference sequence). CDR3 residues: CASRQPGLATGELFF. In DNA form, the CDR3 reads TGTGCCAGCAGGCAACCGGGACTAGCGACCGGGGAGCTGTTTTTT.

The chain couples TRBV19 to TRBJ1-1; 7 bases map to TRBD1. Germline CDR1 LNHDA, CDR2 SQIVND (reference sequence). With 9 bases clipped from V and 5 bases from J, the junction kept 9 bases outside the gene matches. CDR3 size: 13 residues. CDR3 in amino acids: CASETTGETEAFF. The CDR3 coding sequence is TGTGCCAGCGAGACCACAGGGGAGACTGAAGCTTTCTTT.

V and J are TRBV2 and TRBJ2-5; 12 bases match TRBD2. The CDR3 runs to 15 residues. J lost 6 bases, V lost 4 bases, and 6 bases had no gene match. Germline-derived CDR1 and CDR2 are SNHLY and FYNNEI. The CDR3 nucleotides read TGTGCCAGCAGTGCGACTAGCGGGAGCGGTAAGACCCAGTACTTC. It codes for CASSATSGSGKTQYF.

J is TRBJ2-1 and V is TRBV28, with a possible D match to TRBD1 (5 bases). CDR1 is MDHEN, CDR2 SYDVKM, per germline. Trimming took off 6 bases at V and 5 bases at J, with 17 bases between the two ends. CDR3 length equals 15 residues. CDR3 residues: CASREWTSPHNEQFF. DNA for the CDR3: TGTGCCAGCAGAGAGTGGACAAGCCCCCACAATGAGCAGTTCTTC.

In this sample, this clone turned up once. CDR3 sequence (DNA): TGCGCCAGCAGCTTGGGGACTATTCAAGAGACCCAGTACTTC. Its protein is CASSLGTIQETQYF. This chain uses TRBV5-1 with TRBJ2-5; possibly TRBD2 for D (6 bases). Germline CDR1 is SGHRS and CDR2 is YFSETQ. V lost 0 bases and J lost 2, with 8 bases in between. This CDR3 is built from 14 residues. The full variable domain, rest sourced from reference TRBV5-1 and TRBJ2-5, is KAGVTQTPRYLIKTRGQQVTLSCSPISGHRSVSWYQQTPGQGLQFLFEYFSETQRNKGNFPGRFSGRQFSNSRSEMNVSTLELGDSALYLCASSLGTIQETQYFGPGTRLLVL.

The J gene is TRBJ2-7, the V gene TRBV6-5, with a weak D call TRBD1 (5 bases). The germline V gene encodes CDR1 MNHEY and CDR2 SVGAGI. The V and J ends lost 2 bases and 0 bases respectively, with 14 bases between them. The CDR3 covers 16 residues. The CDR3 DNA reads as TGTGCCAGCAGTTACGGGGCAGGCCGAACCTCCTACGAGCAGTACTTC. Its translation: CASSYGAGRTSYEQYF.

V and J are TRBV10-1 and TRBJ2-2; D possibly corresponds to TRBD2 (6 bases). The V end was cut by 3 bases, the J end by 1 base, with 12 bases between. The CDR3 is 16 residues long. In germline, CDR1 is WNHNN, CDR2 SYGVQD (reference sequence). The CDR3: CASSDPGRGNTGELFF. The CDR3 nucleotides are TGCGCCAGCAGTGACCCGGGGCGGGGGAACACCGGGGAGCTGTTTTTT.